These 9 T cell receptor beta chains originate from one sample sequenced in a study of CD8 T cell repertoires and HIV-1 epitope variants. TCRdb's table, derived via immunoSEQ multiplex PCR, lists solely in-frame clones and lacks some. The profile shows over 4,000 clones, about two thirds of them singletons. Their antigens remain unidentified. What was sequenced was cultured CD8+ T cells derived from PBMCs. The receptor set was obtained from a male donor with HIV.

The gene calls are TRBV27 and TRBJ1-4; D uncertain. CDR1 is MNHEY and CDR2 is SMNVEV in the germline V gene (reference sequence). V lost 0 bases to trimming and J lost 5 bases, with 16 bases between them. The CDR3 has 17 residues. CDR3 nucleotide sequence: TGTGCCAGCAGTTTATCTCCTGTAGTCAGATTGAATGAAAAACTGTTTTTT. This codes for CASSLSPVVRLNEKLFF.

About this clone itself: The junction does not match germline at one end; this may be a read error. The rearrangement uses TRBV28 and TRBJ1-2; D gene unclear. CDR3 length equals 19 residues. Looked up from germline, CDR1 is MDHEN and CDR2 is SYDVKM. CDR3 sequence reads: CASSLLYSINVPTRDGHTF. For the CDR3, the DNA is TGTGCCAGCAGTTTATTATACTCGATAAACGTCCCAACTCGCGATGGCCACACCTTC.

The count of this clone is one. The J gene is TRBJ2-1, the V gene TRBV6-5; TRBD1 matches at 9 bases. V was clipped by 0 bases and J by 3 bases; unmatched bases: 3. The length of the CDR3 is 16 residues. Germline loops: CDR1 MNHEY, CDR2 SVGAGI. CDR3 loop: CASSYSGTGLYNEQFF. CDR3 DNA sequence: TGTGCCAGCAGTTACTCCGGGACAGGGCTCTACAATGAGCAGTTCTTC.

The chain combines TRBV6-5 with TRBJ1-2, with 7 bases identical to TRBD1. Germline V gene sequence: CDR1 MNHEY, CDR2 SVGAGI. Losses at the gene ends were 7 bases for V and 6 bases for J; bases not matched to a gene: 8. This CDR3 has 13 residues. CDR3 DNA: TGTGCCAGCATTTCCACAGGGGAAAATGGCTACACCTTC. This encodes CASISTGENGYTF.

V is TRBV9 and J is TRBJ2-3; 8 nucleotides match TRBD1. CDR1 is SGDLS, CDR2 YYNGEE, per germline. J lost 3 bases, V lost 0 bases, and 6 bases had no gene match. The CDR3 totals 16 residues. The CDR3, as DNA: TGTGCCAGCAGCGTAGTTCAGGGGGCAGGGACAGATACGCAGTATTTT. It yields the protein CASSVVQGAGTDTQYF.

The chain employs TRBV29-1 and TRBJ2-1; no reliable D call. The CDR3 runs to 13 residues. CDR1 and CDR2 from the germline V gene are SQVTM and ANQGSEA. V gave up 7 bases and J gave up 2 bases, with 12 bases separating them. CDR3 protein: CSGLRVTYNEQFF. As DNA, the CDR3 is TGCAGCGGCCTCCGGGTCACCTACAATGAGCAGTTCTTC.

The chain carries TRBV18 and TRBJ2-1; a weak D match, TRBD1 (6 bases). V shed 4 bases and J shed 4 bases, with 14 bases lying between them. CDR3 size: 15 residues. The V gene's germline CDR1 is KGHSH and CDR2 LQKENI. The CDR3 DNA follows: TGTGCCAGCTCACGAGGACAGAATTTATACAATGAGCAGTTCTTC. It yields the protein CASSRGQNLYNEQFF.

This chain joins TRBV28 and TRBJ2-7, with 8 bases fitting TRBD2. The CDR3 is made up of 16 amino acids. CDR1 MDHEN and CDR2 SYDVKM come from the germline V gene. V lost 3 bases, J lost 0 bases, and 7 bases stayed unmatched. CDR3 nucleotides: TGTGCCAGCAGTTTTCACCCCGGGAGGGCCTCCTACGAGCAGTACTTC. Its protein product is CASSFHPGRASYEQYF.

This clone was seen a single time. V is TRBV5-4 and J is TRBJ1-5; a weak D match, TRBD1 (6 bases). This CDR3 comprises 14 residues. CDR1 is SGHNT, CDR2 YYREEE, per germline (reference sequence). V lost 3 bases, J lost 1 base, and 8 bases lay in between. The CDR3 reads CASSYGQSNQPQHF. The CDR3 DNA reads as TGTGCCAGCAGCTATGGACAGAGCAATCAGCCCCAGCATTTT.